These T cell receptor beta chains were read from a single sample in a study of control samples from healthy donors and cancer patients. The protocol was immunoSEQ multiplex PCR, while the TCRdb copy is restricted to in-frame clones and leaves out a portion. The data contain some 410,000 clones, approximately 90% of them singletons. The sequencing sample was made of PBMCs. These receptors originate from a man between 40 and 49 years old with head and neck cancer. The CDR3 runs from the conserved cysteine through the conserved F or W. D genes are given only for firm matches. Size is stated for part of the rows, as once, few or many counts, or as a class when the clone is expanded.

TRBJ2-5,TRBV28,.,.,TGTGCCAGCTGTCCCCCGGGGCAGGGCGAGACCCAGTACTTC,CASCPPGQGETQYF
TRBJ2-7,TRBV7-2,.,.,TGTGCCAGCAGCTTTAATCAGGGTTTGAACGAGCAGTACTTC,CASSFNQGLNEQYF
TRBJ2-5,TRBV2,.,.,TGTGCCAGCAGATCACAGGGAGGGGAGACCCAGTACTTC,CASRSQGGETQYF
TRBJ1-3,TRBV3-1/TRBV3-2,TRBD1,.,TGTGCCAGCAGCCAAGGCATAAAGGGGGCGTCGGGAAACACCATATATTTT,CASSQGIKGASGNTIYF
TRBJ2-1,TRBV27,.,.,TGTGCCAGCAGACCAACTAGCCCGAGCTCCTACAATGAGCAGTTCTTC,CASRPTSPSSYNEQFF
TRBJ1-2,TRBV4-1,TRBD1,.,TGCGCCAGCAGCCACCAGGGGGAGGATGGCTACACCTTC,CASSHQGEDGYTF
TRBJ1-3,TRBV3-1/TRBV3-2,.,.,TGTGCCAGCAGCCAGGTATCTGGAAACACCATATATTTT,CASSQVSGNTIYF
TRBJ1-6,TRBV28,.,.,TGTGCCAGCAGTTCCGAGCCCTATAATTCACCCCTCCACTTT,CASSSEPYNSPLHF
TRBJ1-6,TRBV3-1/TRBV3-2,TRBD1,.,TGTGCCAGCAGCGCTCCCGGGACAGTCGGTTCACCCCTCCACTTT,CASSAPGTVGSPLHF
TRBJ1-6,TRBV10-3,TRBD1,.,TGTGCCATCAGTGAGAAGCAGGGGGTAGGCCAGTCACCCCTCCACTTT,CAISEKQGVGQSPLHF
TRBJ2-7,TRBV28,TRBD2,.,TGTGCCAGCAGTTTATGGAGGCTAGCGGGAGGGCCCGGAGAGCAGTACTTC,CASSLWRLAGGPGEQYF
TRBJ2-7,TRBV5-5,TRBD1,.,TGTGCCAGCAGCTTGGAGGACAGGGGGCTCTACGAGCAGTACTTC,CASSLEDRGLYEQYF
TRBJ1-1,TRBV2,.,.,TGTGCCAGCAGGGCCCCCAGGGTAGGACGCACTGAAGCTTTCTTT,CASRAPRVGRTEAFF
TRBJ1-5,TRBV19,.,.,TGTGCCAGTAGGTACGGGACGGTTAGCAATCAGCCCCAGCATTTT,CASRYGTVSNQPQHF
TRBJ2-7,TRBV6-5,.,.,TGTGCCAGCAGTTCTCCGGGATCCTACGAGCAGTACTTC,CASSSPGSYEQYF
TRBJ1-1,TRBV25-1,.,few,TGTGCCAGCAGGGCGGAGGGGGACACTGAAGCTTTCTTT,CASRAEGDTEAFF
TRBJ1-1,TRBV10-3,TRBD1,.,TGTGCCATCAGTGCGACAACAGGGGGCGGCACTGAAGCTTTCTTT,CAISATTGGGTEAFF
TRBJ2-5,TRBV9,.,.,TGTGCCAGCAGCAAACCCCAATTCGGGGAAGAGACCCAGTACTTC,CASSKPQFGEETQYF
TRBJ1-1,TRBV5-6,.,.,TGTGCCAGCAATGCCGGGGGGGCCGTGGCTGAAGCTTTCTTT,CASNAGGAVAEAFF
TRBJ1-2,TRBV2,.,.,TGTGCCAGCAGCTCGTCCGGGGGTGGCTACACCTTC,CASSSSGGGYTF
TRBJ1-3,TRBV30,TRBD1,.,TGTGCCTGGAGTTCAGGGGGAGACACCATATATTTT,CAWSSGGDTIYF
TRBJ1-1,TRBV18,.,.,TGTGCCAGCTCACCCGGGACACGGGCTGAAGCTTTCTTT,CASSPGTRAEAFF
TRBJ1-2,TRBV5-4,.,once,TGTGCCAGCAGCATGGACAGTTATAACTATGGCTACACCTTC,CASSMDSYNYGYTF
TRBJ2-3,TRBV9,.,once,TGTGCCAGCAGCGTAGCTGGCACAGATACGCAGTATTTT,CASSVAGTDTQYF
TRBJ2-3,TRBV19,.,.,TGTGCCAGCCAGAACACAGATACGCAGTATTTT,CASQNTDTQYF
TRBJ1-6,TRBV3-1/TRBV3-2,.,.,TGTGCCAGCAGCCGCCTGGACCTGAATAATTCACCCCTCCACTTT,CASSRLDLNNSPLHF
TRBJ1-3,TRBV7-6,.,.,TGTGCCAGCAGCTTAGGCGGGTCAGATACTGGAAACACCATATATTTT,CASSLGGSDTGNTIYF
TRBJ2-2,TRBV29-1,TRBD1,.,TGCAGCGAGACGGACAGGGCCACCGGGGAGCTGTTTTTT,CSETDRATGELFF
TRBJ2-2,TRBV5-4,.,.,TGTGCCAGCAGCTTGGGGCAGACGAACACCGGGGAGCTGTTTTTT,CASSLGQTNTGELFF
TRBJ1-1,TRBV10-1,.,.,TGCGCCAGCAGTGGCGGGCGGGGCGGCACTGAAGCTTTCTTT,CASSGGRGGTEAFF
TRBJ2-7,TRBV5-4,TRBD2,.,TGTGCCAGCAGGCGGGGGTCCGAGCAGTACTTC,CASRRGSEQYF
TRBJ2-2,TRBV11-1,.,.,TGTGCCAGCAGGACGGACGGGGGAGCCGCCGGGGAGCTGTTTTTT,CASRTDGGAAGELFF
TRBJ1-1,TRBV5-1,TRBD1,.,TGCGCCAGCAGCCCCACAGGGGACACTGAAGCTTTCTTT,CASSPTGDTEAFF
TRBJ2-7,TRBV5-5,TRBD1,.,TGTGCCAGCAGCTTCAGTGCGGGACAGGGGACATCCGAGCAGTACTTC,CASSFSAGQGTSEQYF
TRBJ2-5,TRBV11-3,.,.,TGTGCCAGCAGCTTAGATGGGGCCGAAGAGACCCAGTACTTC,CASSLDGAEETQYF
TRBJ1-2,TRBV5-1,TRBD1,few,TGCGCCAGCAGCCCAGGACAGGGGGCGCCTAACTATGGCTACACCTTC,CASSPGQGAPNYGYTF
TRBJ2-1,TRBV12-5,TRBD2,.,TGTGCTAGTGGTTGGGAACTAGCGGGTTACTCCTACAATGAGCAGTTCTTC,CASGWELAGYSYNEQFF
TRBJ1-4,TRBV7-9,TRBD1,.,TGTGCCAGCAGCCTAGCCAGGGGGATCCTCAAGGCTGAAAAACTGTTTTTT,CASSLARGILKAEKLFF
TRBJ2-7,TRBV7-8,TRBD2,.,TGTGCCAGCAGCTTAAAGAGAGGACTAGCGGGACCCTACGAGCAGTACTTC,CASSLKRGLAGPYEQYF
TRBJ2-6,TRBV5-1,.,.,TGCGCCAGCAGCTTAGGGAGCTCTGGGGCCAACGTCCTGACTTTC,CASSLGSSGANVLTF
TRBJ1-1,TRBV30,.,.,TGTGCCTGGAGTGTACAGGTAGGCAACACTGAAGCTTTCTTT,CAWSVQVGNTEAFF
TRBJ2-3,TRBV30,TRBD1,.,TGTGCCTGGTCCACAGGGGTCACAGATACGCAGTATTTT,CAWSTGVTDTQYF
TRBJ2-2,TRBV27,.,.,TGTGCCAGCAGATTTGGAAGTGCGGGGTCGAACACCGGGGAGCTGTTTTTT,CASRFGSAGSNTGELFF
TRBJ1-3,TRBV10-3,.,.,TGTGCCATCAAGCAGAGTGAGGGATACTCTGGAAACACCATATATTTT,CAIKQSEGYSGNTIYF
TRBJ2-5,TRBV18,TRBD1,.,TGTGCCAGCTCATCCGGGACAGGGGGCGCGGGGGAGACCCAGTACTTC,CASSSGTGGAGETQYF
TRBJ2-1,TRBV24-1,.,.,TGTGCCACCAGTGACCCAAGAACCCAGAACAACAATGAGCAGTTCTTC,CATSDPRTQNNNEQFF
TRBJ1-2,TRBV6-5,TRBD1,.,TGTGCCAGTCCCCGGGACAGCTTCTATGGCTACACCTTC,CASPRDSFYGYTF
TRBJ2-7,TRBV25-1,.,.,TGTGCCAGCAGCGAGGGGACCTACAGCTACGAGCAGTACTTC,CASSEGTYSYEQYF
TRBJ2-3,TRBV7-9,TRBD2,.,TGTGCCAGCAGCTCCACCCTAGCGGAAACAGATACGCAGTATTTT,CASSSTLAETDTQYF
TRBJ1-1,TRBV7-9,TRBD1,.,TGTGCCAGCCGACAGGGGGATTTCACTGAAGCTTTCTTT,CASRQGDFTEAFF
TRBJ2-3,TRBV7-9,TRBD2,.,TGTGCCAGCAGCTTAGGGGGACTAGCCGCAGTCTATTTT,CASSLGGLAAVYF
TRBJ1-1,TRBV4-1,TRBD1,once,TGCGCCAGCAGCCGCCAGGGGGCAGTCGCTGAAGCTTTCTTT,CASSRQGAVAEAFF
TRBJ2-5,TRBV28,TRBD1,.,TGTGCCAGCAGTCTAGACAGGGTTCGAGAGACCCAGTACTTC,CASSLDRVRETQYF
TRBJ1-1,TRBV6-5,TRBD1,once,TGTGCCAGCAGTCCAAACAGGGGAGGGACTGAAGCTTTCTTT,CASSPNRGGTEAFF
TRBJ2-3,TRBV6-2/TRBV6-3,.,.,TGTGCCAGCAGTTACGGGACTGGCAGCACAGATACGCAGTATTTT,CASSYGTGSTDTQYF
TRBJ2-1,TRBV9,TRBD1,.,TGTGCCAGCAGCAACCCGAAATCCGGGACAGGGGGCTTCATGGGCTCCTACAATGAGCAGTTCTTC,CASSNPKSGTGGFMGSYNEQFF
TRBJ2-2,TRBV5-5,TRBD1,.,TGTGCCAGCAGCTCATGGACAGGAACGAACACCGGGGAGCTGTTTTTT,CASSSWTGTNTGELFF
TRBJ2-7,TRBV2,TRBD1,.,TGTGCCAGCAGAGCCGGGACAGGGGTTGGGACGTACGAGCAGTACTTC,CASRAGTGVGTYEQYF
TRBJ2-1,TRBV11-3,.,.,TGTGCCAGCAGTCGAACTGGACTCGCAGAATACAATGAGCAGTTCTTC,CASSRTGLAEYNEQFF
TRBJ1-6,TRBV27,.,few,TGTGCCAGCAGTTTAGGACAGATAAATAATTCACCCCTCCACTTT,CASSLGQINNSPLHF